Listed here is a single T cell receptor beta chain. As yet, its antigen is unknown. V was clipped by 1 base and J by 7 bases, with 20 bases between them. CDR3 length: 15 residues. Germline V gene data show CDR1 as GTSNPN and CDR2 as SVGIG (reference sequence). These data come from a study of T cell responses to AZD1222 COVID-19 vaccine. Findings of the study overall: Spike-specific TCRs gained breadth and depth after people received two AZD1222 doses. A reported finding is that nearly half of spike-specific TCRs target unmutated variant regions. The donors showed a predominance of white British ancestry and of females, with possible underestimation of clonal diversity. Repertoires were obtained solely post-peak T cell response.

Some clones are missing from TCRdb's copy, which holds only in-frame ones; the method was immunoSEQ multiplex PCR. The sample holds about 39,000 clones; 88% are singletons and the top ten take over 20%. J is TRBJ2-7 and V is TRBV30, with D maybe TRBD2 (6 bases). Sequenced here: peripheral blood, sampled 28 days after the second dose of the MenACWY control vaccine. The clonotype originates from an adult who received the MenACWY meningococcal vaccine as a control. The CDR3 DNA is TGTGCCTGGAGTGACCCCCTCCGGGAGAGTGGTGAGCAGTACTTC. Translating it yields CAWSDPLRESGEQYF.